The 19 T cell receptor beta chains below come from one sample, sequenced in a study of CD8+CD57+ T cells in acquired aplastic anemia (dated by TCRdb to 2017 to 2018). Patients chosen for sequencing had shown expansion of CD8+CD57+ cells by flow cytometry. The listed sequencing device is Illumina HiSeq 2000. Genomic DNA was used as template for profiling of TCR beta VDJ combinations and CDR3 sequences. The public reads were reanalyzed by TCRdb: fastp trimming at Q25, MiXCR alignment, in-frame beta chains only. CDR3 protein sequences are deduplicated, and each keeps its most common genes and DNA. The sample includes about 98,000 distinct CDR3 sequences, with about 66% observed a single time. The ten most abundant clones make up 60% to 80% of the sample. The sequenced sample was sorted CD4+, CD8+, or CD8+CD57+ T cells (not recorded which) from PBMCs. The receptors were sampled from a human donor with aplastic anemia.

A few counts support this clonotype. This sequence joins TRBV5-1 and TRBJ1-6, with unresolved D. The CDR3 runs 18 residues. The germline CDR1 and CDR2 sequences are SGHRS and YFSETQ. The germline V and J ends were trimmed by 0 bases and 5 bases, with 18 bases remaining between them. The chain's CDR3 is CASSLEGRTNPDNSPLHF. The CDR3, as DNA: TGCGCCAGCAGCTTGGAGGGCAGAACGAACCCGGATAATTCACCCCTCCACTTT.

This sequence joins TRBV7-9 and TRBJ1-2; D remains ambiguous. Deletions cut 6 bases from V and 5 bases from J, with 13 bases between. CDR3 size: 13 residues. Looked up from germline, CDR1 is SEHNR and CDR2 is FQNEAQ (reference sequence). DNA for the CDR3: TGTGCCAGCAGTTGGACGGCGTCATATGGCTACACCTTC. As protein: CASSWTASYGYTF.

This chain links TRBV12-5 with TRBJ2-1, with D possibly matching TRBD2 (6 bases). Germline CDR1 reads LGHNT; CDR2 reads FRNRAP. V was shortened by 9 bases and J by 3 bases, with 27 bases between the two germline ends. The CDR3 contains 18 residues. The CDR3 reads CASPTRRREQGGYNEQFF. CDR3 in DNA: TGTGCTAGCCCCACGAGGCGCCGAGAGCAGGGAGGCTACAATGAGCAGTTCTTC.

The CDR3 sequence is CSVKSRASLCTF. CDR3 bases: TGCAGTGTGAAGAGTAGGGCCTCTCTATGTACCTTC. The rearrangement joins TRBV20-1 to TRBJ1-2; D call uncertain. This CDR3 spans 12 amino acids. The germline gives CDR1 DFQATT, CDR2 SNEGSKA (reference sequence). Trimming left V 7 bases short and J 14 bases short, with 23 bases between.

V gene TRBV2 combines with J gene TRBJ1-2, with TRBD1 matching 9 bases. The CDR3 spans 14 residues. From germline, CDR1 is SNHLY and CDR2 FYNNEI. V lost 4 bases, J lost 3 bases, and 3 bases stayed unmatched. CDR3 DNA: TGTGCCAGCAGTGTGGGACAGGGCGACTATGGCTACACCTTC. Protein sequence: CASSVGQGDYGYTF.

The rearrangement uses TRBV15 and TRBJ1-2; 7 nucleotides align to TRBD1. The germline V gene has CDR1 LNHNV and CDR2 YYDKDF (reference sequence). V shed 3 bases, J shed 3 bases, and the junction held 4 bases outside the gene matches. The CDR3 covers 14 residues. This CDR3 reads CATSSTGVDYGYTF. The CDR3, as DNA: TGTGCCACCAGCAGTACAGGGGTGGACTATGGCTACACCTTC.

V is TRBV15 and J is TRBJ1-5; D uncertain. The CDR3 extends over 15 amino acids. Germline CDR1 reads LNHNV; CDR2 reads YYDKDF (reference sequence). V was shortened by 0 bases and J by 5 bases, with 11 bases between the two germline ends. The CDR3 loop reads CATSRDKRLHQPQHF. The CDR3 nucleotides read TGTGCCACCAGCAGAGATAAACGGCTCCATCAGCCCCAGCATTTT. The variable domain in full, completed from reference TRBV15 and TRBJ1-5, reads DAMVIQNPRYQVTQFGKPVTLSCSQTLNHNVMYWYQQKSSQAPKLLFHYYDKDFNNEADTPDNFQSRRPNTSFCFLDIRSPGLGDTAMYLCATSRDKRLHQPQHFGDGTRLSIL.

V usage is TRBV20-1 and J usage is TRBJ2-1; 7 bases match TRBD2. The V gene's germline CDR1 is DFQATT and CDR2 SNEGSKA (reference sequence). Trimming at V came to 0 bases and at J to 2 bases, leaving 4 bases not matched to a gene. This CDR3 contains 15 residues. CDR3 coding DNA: TGCAGTGCTAGAGATGGCGGGAGAACCTACAATGAGCAGTTCTTC. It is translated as CSARDGGRTYNEQFF.

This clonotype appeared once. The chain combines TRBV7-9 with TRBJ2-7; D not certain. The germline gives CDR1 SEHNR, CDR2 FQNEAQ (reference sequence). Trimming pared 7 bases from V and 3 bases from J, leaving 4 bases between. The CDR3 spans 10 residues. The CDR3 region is CASKSYEQYF. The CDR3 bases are TGTGCCAGCAAGAGCTACGAGCAGTACTTC.

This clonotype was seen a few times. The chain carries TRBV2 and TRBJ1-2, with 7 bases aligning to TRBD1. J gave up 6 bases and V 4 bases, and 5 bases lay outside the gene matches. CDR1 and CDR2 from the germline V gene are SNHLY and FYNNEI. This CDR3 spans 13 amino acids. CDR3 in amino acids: CASSAVRGNGYTF. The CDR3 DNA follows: TGTGCCAGCAGTGCGGTCAGGGGGAATGGCTACACCTTC. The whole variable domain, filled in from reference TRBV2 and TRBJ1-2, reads EPEVTQTPSHQVTQMGQEVILRCVPISNHLYFYWYRQILGQKVEFLVSFYNNEISEKSEIFDDQFSVERPDGSNFTLKIRSTKLEDSAMYFCASSAVRGNGYTFGSGTRLTVV.

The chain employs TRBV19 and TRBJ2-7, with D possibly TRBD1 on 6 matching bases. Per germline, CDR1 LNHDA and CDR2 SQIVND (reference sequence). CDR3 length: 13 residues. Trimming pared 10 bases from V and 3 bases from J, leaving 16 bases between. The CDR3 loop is CATRRGGSYEQYF. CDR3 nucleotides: TGTGCCACCCGCCGAGGGGGAAGCTACGAGCAGTACTTC.

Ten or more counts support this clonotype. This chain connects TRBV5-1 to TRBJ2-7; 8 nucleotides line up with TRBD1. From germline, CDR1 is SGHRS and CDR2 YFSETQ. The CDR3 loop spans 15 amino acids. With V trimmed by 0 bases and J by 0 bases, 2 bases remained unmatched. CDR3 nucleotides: TGCGCCAGCAGCTTGGGACAGGGGTTCTCCTACGAGCAGTACTTC. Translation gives CASSLGQGFSYEQYF.

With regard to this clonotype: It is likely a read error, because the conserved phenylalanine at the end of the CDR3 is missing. DNA of the CDR3: TGTGCCAGCAGCCTAGGACAGGGCGGGTCCTACGGGCAGTACCTC. It specifies CASSLGQGGSYGQYL. V usage is TRBV7-9 and J usage is TRBJ2-7, with 8 bases that match TRBD1. CDR3 length equals 15 residues. Germline V gives CDR1 SEHNR, CDR2 FQNEAQ (reference sequence).

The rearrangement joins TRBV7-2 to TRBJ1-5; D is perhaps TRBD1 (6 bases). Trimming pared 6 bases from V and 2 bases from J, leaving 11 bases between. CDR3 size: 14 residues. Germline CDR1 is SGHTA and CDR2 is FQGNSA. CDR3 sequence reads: CASSPGGGNQPQHF. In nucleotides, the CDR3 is TGTGCCAGCAGTCCCGGGGGCGGCAATCAGCCCCAGCATTTT.

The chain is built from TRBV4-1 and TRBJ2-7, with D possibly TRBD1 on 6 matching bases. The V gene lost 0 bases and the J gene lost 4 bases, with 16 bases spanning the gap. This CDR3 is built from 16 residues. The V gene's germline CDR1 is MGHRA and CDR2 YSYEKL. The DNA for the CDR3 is TGCGCCAGCAGCCAAGATAGCCCAGGGACATCTTACGAGCAGTACTTC. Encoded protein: CASSQDSPGTSYEQYF.

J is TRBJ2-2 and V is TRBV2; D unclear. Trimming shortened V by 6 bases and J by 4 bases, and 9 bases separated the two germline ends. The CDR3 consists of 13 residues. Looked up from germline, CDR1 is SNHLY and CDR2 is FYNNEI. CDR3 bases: TGTGCCAGCAGCCAAACCACCACCGGGGAGCTGTTTTTT. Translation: CASSQTTTGELFF.

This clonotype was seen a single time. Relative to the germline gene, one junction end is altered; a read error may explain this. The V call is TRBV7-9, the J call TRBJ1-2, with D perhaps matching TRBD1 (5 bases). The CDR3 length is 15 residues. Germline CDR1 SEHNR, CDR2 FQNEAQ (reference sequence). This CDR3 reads CASGLGAGAYYGYTF. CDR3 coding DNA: TGTGCCAGCGGCTTAGGGGCAGGAGCATACTATGGCTACACCTTC.

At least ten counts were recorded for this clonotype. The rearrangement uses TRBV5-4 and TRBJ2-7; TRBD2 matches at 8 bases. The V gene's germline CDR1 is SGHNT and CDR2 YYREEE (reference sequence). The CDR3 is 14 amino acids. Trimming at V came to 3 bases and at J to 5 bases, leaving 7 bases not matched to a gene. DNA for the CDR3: TGTGCCAGCAGCTCGGGGGGCGGGAGGAACGAGCAGTACTTC. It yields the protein CASSSGGGRNEQYF.

CDR3 region: CSASVYGGGTDTQYF. CDR3 DNA sequence: TGCAGTGCCTCAGTTTATGGGGGGGGCACAGATACGCAGTATTTT. The chain combines TRBV20-1 with TRBJ2-3; TRBD2 matches 7 bases. Germline V gives CDR1 DFQATT, CDR2 SNEGSKA (reference sequence). V lost 6 bases to trimming and J lost 1 base; unmatched junction nucleotides: 10. The CDR3 contains 15 residues.